Listed here are 6 T cell receptor beta chains from one sample, sequenced in a study of cytomegalovirus exposure and HLA in healthy donors. The PCR employed 60 Vbeta primers together with 13 Jbeta primers. Clones were sequenced by immunoSEQ multiplex PCR, and TCRdb holds only the in-frame ones, with some missing. Of 130,000 or so clones listed, approximately 74% were seen once; the top ten hold 3.5% to 5%. Sequenced: PBMCs. These receptor sequences come from a man between 18 and 35 years old in good health and CMV-seropositive.

CDR3 in DNA: TGTGCCAGCAGCGTAGAGGGGTTTCCGAACACTGAAGCTTTCTTT. This translates into CASSVEGFPNTEAFF. The chain combines TRBV9 with TRBJ1-1, with a weak D call TRBD1 (5 bases). The CDR3 spans 15 residues. The germline gives CDR1 SGDLS, CDR2 YYNGEE. V lost 0 bases, J lost 1 base, and 10 bases lay in between.

V is TRBV4-1 and J is TRBJ2-1; TRBD2 matches at 8 bases. The CDR3 spans 20 residues. CDR1 and CDR2 from the germline V gene are MGHRA and YSYEKL. V gave up 2 bases and J gave up 0 bases; unmatched junction bases: 15. CDR3 protein: CASSQRAGDPSYSSYNEQFF. The CDR3 nucleotides are TGCGCCAGCAGCCAACGAGCGGGGGACCCCTCATATAGCTCCTACAATGAGCAGTTCTTC.

The gene calls are TRBV7-3 and TRBJ2-2; D gene uncertain. The length of the CDR3 is 13 residues. The V end was cut by 4 bases, the J end by 2 bases, with 5 bases between. Per germline, CDR1 SGHTA and CDR2 FQGTGA. The CDR3 DNA is TGTGCCAGCAGCTATATAAACACCGGGGAGCTGTTTTTT. Its protein product is CASSYINTGELFF. Full variable domain (remainder filled in from reference TRBV7-3 and TRBJ2-2): GAGVSQTPSNKVTEKGKYVELRCDPISGHTALYWYRQSLGQGPEFLIYFQGTGAADDSGLPNDRFFAVRPEGSVSTLKIQRTERGDSAVYLCASSYINTGELFFGEGSRLTVL.

In DNA, the CDR3 is TGTGCCAGCAGCTCCTCCCGCAACAGCCGGGCCAACGTCCTGACTTTC. The encoded protein is CASSSSRNSRANVLTF. The rearrangement uses TRBV7-9 and TRBJ2-6; D gene uncertain. CDR3 length: 16 residues. CDR1 is SEHNR and CDR2 is FQNEAQ in the germline V gene (reference sequence). V shed 4 bases and J shed 5 bases, with 15 bases lying between them.

V gene TRBV7-8 combines with J gene TRBJ1-5; D gene ambiguous. The CDR3 length is 14 residues. Trimming removed 4 bases at V and 2 bases at J, with 9 bases between. Germline loops: CDR1 SGHVS, CDR2 FQNEAQ. Written as DNA, the CDR3 is TGTGCCAGCAGCTCTAAGGGAGGCAATCAGCCCCAGCATTTT. This codes for CASSSKGGNQPQHF.

The chain has TRBV4-2 and TRBJ1-1, with D maybe TRBD1 (5 bases). In germline, CDR1 is LGHNA, CDR2 YNFKEQ. V was shortened by 0 bases and J by 10 bases, with 12 bases between the two germline ends. CDR3 size: 13 residues. CDR3 in amino acids: CASSQEGHWGAFF. Written as DNA, the CDR3 is TGTGCCAGCAGCCAAGAAGGACATTGGGGAGCTTTCTTT.